This T cell receptor beta chain was recovered during a study of T cells in women clearing cervical HPV infection. At the level of the study: For cases, blood was sampled a median around 150 days after lesion detection, interquartile range roughly 90 to 230 days.

Concerning this clone itself: Coverage ceases 3 residues before the CDR3 finishes, and the germline J gene fills in the end.

Trimming cost V 4 bases and J 6 bases, with 16 bases left between them. Germline V gene data show CDR1 as DFQATT and CDR2 as SNEGSKA (reference sequence). This CDR3 comprises 15 residues. The method was immunoSEQ multiplex PCR; TCRdb's version includes in-frame clones alone and lacks a portion of them. The sample is made up of 20,000 to 30,000 clones, and the top ten hold 4.5% to 5.5% of it. The TCR sequence derives from a woman between 18 and 70 years old with a cervical HPV16 infection that either progressed to CIN3+ or cleared (not recorded which). The J gene is TRBJ1-6, the V gene TRBV20-1; maybe TRBD1 (5 bases). Sequencing was carried out using blood buffy coat. CDR3 in amino acids: CSATRRQTGNSPLHF. The DNA read from the CDR3 is TGCAGTGCTACCCGGCGACAGACCGGTAATTCACCC.